What follows are 15 T cell receptor beta chains derived from one specimen sequenced in a study of cytomegalovirus exposure and HLA in healthy donors. PCR amplification relied on 60 Vbeta primers (plus 13 Jbeta primers). Sequencing used immunoSEQ multiplex PCR; TCRdb keeps in-frame clones, though not all of them. The table has 180,000 or so clones, about 82% seen once. Sequenced material: PBMCs. Every receptor here comes from a man between 18 and 29 years old in good health and CMV-seronegative.

The table lists this clone with a count of one. The chain employs TRBV5-1 and TRBJ1-1; weak D call: TRBD1 (5 bases). From germline, CDR1 is SGHRS and CDR2 YFSETQ. The CDR3 is 15 amino acids. Trimming shortened V by 0 bases and J by 4 bases, and 13 bases separated the two germline ends. This CDR3 reads CASSLVAGSGTEAFF. CDR3 DNA sequence: TGCGCCAGCAGCTTGGTGGCAGGGTCGGGCACTGAAGCTTTCTTT.

The count of this clone is one. This rearrangement joins TRBV27 to TRBJ1-6, with D possibly being TRBD1 (6 bases). This CDR3 region has 14 residues. The germline gives CDR1 MNHEY, CDR2 SMNVEV (reference sequence). V shed 6 bases and J shed 10 bases, with 16 bases lying between them. CDR3 region: CASRETGMWSPLHF. The DNA of the CDR3 is TGTGCCAGCAGGGAAACAGGGATGTGGTCACCCCTCCACTTT.

The chain joins TRBV5-4 to TRBJ2-5; weak D call: TRBD1 (5 bases). This CDR3 has 13 residues. Germline V gene data show CDR1 as SGHNT and CDR2 as YYREEE (reference sequence). Trimming cost V 4 bases and J 1 base, with 8 bases left between them. This CDR3 reads CASSPQVQETQYF. The DNA of the CDR3 is TGTGCCAGCAGCCCACAGGTCCAAGAGACCCAGTACTTC.

The chain employs TRBV6-5 and TRBJ2-7; tentatively, D is TRBD2 (6 bases). Trimming took off 6 bases at V and 4 bases at J, with 19 bases between the two ends. This CDR3 has 15 residues. The germline gives CDR1 MNHEY, CDR2 SVGAGI. The CDR3 DNA follows: TGTGCCAGCAGAACCGGGAGACAGCAGCAATACGAGCAGTACTTC. This translates into CASRTGRQQQYEQYF.

The chain recombines TRBV5-4 with TRBJ2-1; TRBD1 aligns across 10 bases. With V trimmed by 4 bases and J by 8 bases, 6 bases remained unmatched. CDR3 length equals 14 residues. From germline, CDR1 is SGHNT and CDR2 YYREEE (reference sequence). The CDR3 loop is CASSVTGGSDEQFF. For the CDR3, the DNA is TGTGCCAGCAGCGTGACAGGGGGCAGCGATGAGCAGTTCTTC. The complete variable domain, with remaining parts taken from reference TRBV5-4 and TRBJ2-1, reads ETGVTQSPTHLIKTRGQQVTLRCSSQSGHNTVSWYQQALGQGPQFIFQYYREEENGRGNFPPRFSGLQFPNYSSELNVNALELDDSALYLCASSVTGGSDEQFFGPGTRLTVL.

The chain employs TRBV11-2 and TRBJ1-2; 9 nucleotides line up with TRBD1. J gave up 7 bases and V 7 bases, and 10 bases lay outside the gene matches. The CDR3 covers 14 residues. Germline CDR1 reads SGHAT; CDR2 reads FQNNGV. CDR3 DNA: TGTGCCAGCAACCACAGGGGGCGCACAGCTGGCTACACCTTC. This gives the protein CASNHRGRTAGYTF.

The V gene is TRBV2, the J gene TRBJ1-1; no clear D gene. This CDR3 has 13 amino acids. V lost 4 bases and J 0 bases, leaving 6 bases between the germline ends. Germline assignment: CDR1 SNHLY and CDR2 FYNNEI. The CDR3 loop is CASSVRMNTEAFF. Written as DNA, the CDR3 is TGTGCCAGCAGTGTCAGGATGAACACTGAAGCTTTCTTT.

The chain uses TRBV5-1 and TRBJ2-1; 8 nucleotides agree with TRBD2. The CDR3 extends over 15 amino acids. CDR1 is SGHRS and CDR2 is YFSETQ in the germline V gene. V trimming: 4 bases; J trimming: 6 bases; junction bases outside the gene matches: 9. The CDR3, as DNA: TGCGCCAGCAGCCCCGGTTTAGCGGGACGCAATGAGCAGTTCTTC. Amino acid sequence: CASSPGLAGRNEQFF.

This sequence joins TRBV14 and TRBJ2-7, with a tentative D call TRBD1 (5 bases). The CDR3 is 14 residues long. V shed 8 bases and J shed 3 bases, with 17 bases lying between them. CDR1 and CDR2 from the germline V gene are SGHDN and FVKESK. CDR3 nucleotide sequence: TGTGCCAGCGCGAGAAGGGGCGAAAACTACGAGCAGTACTTC. Translation gives CASARRGENYEQYF.

This clone was counted only a few times. DNA of the CDR3: TGCGCCAGCAGCTTGGTTGACAGGGCCGGCACTGAAGCTTTCTTT. Translating it yields CASSLVDRAGTEAFF. The J gene is TRBJ1-1, the V gene TRBV5-1; the match to TRBD1 covers 7 bases. Germline V gives CDR1 SGHRS, CDR2 YFSETQ. The junction had 6 bases not matched to a gene; V was cut back by 0 bases and J by 4 bases. The CDR3 has 15 residues.

The chain is built from TRBV5-6 and TRBJ2-5, with D possibly being TRBD2 (5 bases). The germline CDR1 and CDR2 sequences are SGHDT and YYEEEE. The CDR3 is 14 residues long. V was clipped by 4 bases and J by 2 bases, with 12 bases between them. The CDR3 sequence: CASSLVRTQETQYF. DNA of the CDR3: TGTGCCAGCAGCCTGGTGCGGACTCAAGAGACCCAGTACTTC.

The chain recombines TRBV27 with TRBJ1-1; D remains unclear. Trimming stripped 3 bases from V and 1 base from J, with 12 bases between. CDR1 is MNHEY and CDR2 is SMNVEV in the germline V gene (reference sequence). The CDR3 sequence is 15 residues long. CDR3 nucleotide sequence: TGTGCCAGCAGTTTTAGTCCCCTCGGGAACACTGAAGCTTTCTTT. It specifies CASSFSPLGNTEAFF.

The J gene is TRBJ2-2, the V gene TRBV4-1; tentative D call: TRBD1 (6 bases). The V gene lost 5 bases and the J gene lost 0 bases, with 13 bases spanning the gap. Germline assignment: CDR1 MGHRA and CDR2 YSYEKL. The CDR3 covers 16 residues. The CDR3 loop reads CASSFEGTTNTGELFF. In DNA, the CDR3 is TGCGCCAGCAGCTTCGAGGGGACAACGAACACCGGGGAGCTGTTTTTT.

This rearrangement joins TRBV7-8 to TRBJ2-7; 14 bases align to TRBD2. Germline CDR1 is SGHVS and CDR2 is FQNEAQ. V lost 4 bases to trimming and J lost 6 bases; unmatched junction nucleotides: 5. The CDR3 is 15 residues long. The CDR3 spells CASSSPGLAGVEQYF. The CDR3 DNA sequence: TGTGCCAGCAGCTCCCCGGGACTAGCGGGGGTCGAGCAGTACTTC.

The chain joins TRBV30 to TRBJ2-1; a weak D match, TRBD1 (5 bases). Trimming removed 5 bases at V and 1 base at J, with 6 bases between. The germline CDR1 and CDR2 sequences are GTSNPN and SVGIG (reference sequence). CDR3 size: 12 residues. The CDR3 protein is CAWAGSYNEQFF. CDR3 in DNA: TGTGCCTGGGCAGGGTCCTACAATGAGCAGTTCTTC.